These 20 T cell receptor beta chains came from one sample sequenced in a study of cytomegalovirus exposure and HLA in healthy donors. This PCR relied on a set of 60 Vbeta primers and 13 Jbeta primers. The data were produced by immunoSEQ multiplex PCR, yet TCRdb's version contains in-frame clones alone and is incomplete. The sample has around 92,000 clones, approximately 80% seen once. The source material was PBMCs. The receptor set was obtained from a female donor in good health and CMV-seropositive.

This clone was seen a single time. This rearrangement joins TRBV28 to TRBJ2-7, with D hard to call. V lost 8 bases and J lost 0, with 17 bases in between. The germline gives CDR1 MDHEN, CDR2 SYDVKM. The CDR3 length is 15 residues. The DNA of the CDR3 is TGTGCCAGCGGAGCCTTAGACTCAAGCTCCTACGAGCAGTACTTC. Amino acid sequence: CASGALDSSSYEQYF.

The chain uses TRBV6-5 and TRBJ2-4; the match to TRBD1 covers 9 bases. The CDR3 extends over 12 amino acids. Per germline, CDR1 MNHEY and CDR2 SVGAGI. J lost 7 bases, V lost 8 bases, and 3 bases had no gene match. The CDR3 reads CASGDRVNIQYF. Here the CDR3 DNA reads TGTGCCAGCGGGGACAGGGTCAACATTCAGTACTTC.

The J gene is TRBJ2-5, the V gene TRBV5-1; TRBD2 matches at 7 bases. With V trimmed by 0 bases and J by 5 bases, 7 bases remained unmatched. Per germline, CDR1 SGHRS and CDR2 YFSETQ. This CDR3 contains 15 residues. This CDR3 is CASSLAGREGETQYF. Here the CDR3 DNA reads TGCGCCAGCAGCTTGGCAGGCAGGGAGGGGGAGACCCAGTACTTC. Full variable domain (remainder filled in from reference TRBV5-1 and TRBJ2-5): KAGVTQTPRYLIKTRGQQVTLSCSPISGHRSVSWYQQTPGQGLQFLFEYFSETQRNKGNFPGRFSGRQFSNSRSEMNVSTLELGDSALYLCASSLAGREGETQYFGPGTRLLVL.

The rearrangement joins TRBV19 to TRBJ1-1, with TRBD1 matching 7 bases. The germline CDR1 and CDR2 sequences are LNHDA and SQIVND (reference sequence). V lost 1 base, J lost 10 bases, and 3 bases stayed unmatched. This CDR3 comprises 12 residues. In DNA, the CDR3 is TGTGCCAGTAGTATAGGCCAGGGGGTAGCTTTCTTT. Translating gives CASSIGQGVAFF.

CDR3 sequence: CASGRTAYSGNTIYF. The DNA for the CDR3 is TGTGCCAGCGGACGGACAGCCTACTCTGGAAACACCATATATTTT. The chain couples TRBV6-5 to TRBJ1-3, with D possibly TRBD1 on 6 matching bases. The CDR3 contains 15 residues. V was clipped by 8 bases and J by 0 bases, with 14 bases between them. Germline CDR1 is MNHEY and CDR2 is SVGAGI.

This chain uses TRBV7-9 with TRBJ1-2; TRBD1 is a possible D gene (5 bases). The CDR3 covers 14 residues. With 1 base removed from V and 4 bases from J, the gap between germline ends came to 10 bases. CDR1 is SEHNR and CDR2 is FQNEAQ in the germline V gene (reference sequence). This chain's CDR3 is CASSLGQGTYGYTF. Here the CDR3 DNA reads TGTGCCAGCAGCTTAGGGCAGGGCACCTATGGCTACACCTTC. Full variable domain (outside the CDR3, taken from reference TRBV7-9 and TRBJ1-2): DTGVSQNPRHKITKRGQNVTFRCDPISEHNRLYWYRQTLGQGPEFLTYFQNEAQLEKSRLLSDRFSAERPKGSFSTLEIQRTEQGDSAMYLCASSLGQGTYGYTFGSGTRLTVV.

This chain uses TRBV29-1 with TRBJ2-3, with 11 bases lining up with TRBD2. V shed 5 bases and J 3 bases; nucleotides not matched to a gene: 4. The CDR3 totals 14 residues. Germline loops: CDR1 SQVTM, CDR2 ANQGSEA. The CDR3 loop is CSVYSGRGTDTQYF. In DNA form, the CDR3 reads TGCAGCGTTTATAGCGGGAGGGGGACAGATACGCAGTATTTT.

V gene TRBV9 combines with J gene TRBJ2-1, with TRBD2 identical over 11 bases. The CDR3 has 15 amino acids. Germline CDR1 and CDR2: SGDLS and YYNGEE. V was clipped by 2 bases and J by 4 bases; unmatched bases: 2. The DNA for the CDR3 is TGTGCCAGCAGCGTCGCTAGCGGGGGGTACAATGAGCAGTTCTTC. The encoded protein is CASSVASGGYNEQFF. Full variable domain (outside the CDR3, taken from reference TRBV9 and TRBJ2-1): DSGVTQTPKHLITATGQRVTLRCSPRSGDLSVYWYQQSLDQGLQFLIQYYNGEERAKGNILERFSAQQFPDLHSELNLSSLELGDSALYFCASSVASGGYNEQFFGPGTRLTVL.

The J gene is TRBJ2-4, the V gene TRBV13; D gene ambiguous. Germline-derived CDR1 and CDR2 are PRHDT and FYEKMQ (reference sequence). Trimming pared 5 bases from V and 0 bases from J, leaving 8 bases between. The CDR3 consists of 14 residues. CDR3 residues: CASSPSVAKNIQYF. Here the CDR3 DNA reads TGTGCCAGCAGCCCCTCGGTAGCCAAAAACATTCAGTACTTC.

The chain is built from TRBV5-6 and TRBJ1-1, with TRBD1 as a possible D gene (6 bases). The CDR3 contains 17 residues. Germline loops: CDR1 SGHDT, CDR2 YYEEEE. The V gene lost 3 bases and the J gene lost 1 base, with 19 bases spanning the gap. In nucleotides, the CDR3 is TGTGCCAGCAGCTCCTCGCGGGGGCGGGGAAAGAACACTGAAGCTTTCTTT. It translates to CASSSSRGRGKNTEAFF.

The rearrangement uses TRBV7-2 and TRBJ1-4; TRBD1 matches at 11 bases. This CDR3 has 16 amino acids. Germline-derived CDR1 and CDR2 are SGHTA and FQGNSA. J gave up 1 base and V 4 bases, and 2 bases lay outside the gene matches. The CDR3 region is CASSSGQGVTNEKLFF. The CDR3 DNA reads TGTGCCAGCAGCTCGGGACAGGGGGTAACTAATGAAAAACTGTTTTTT.

The chain has TRBV14 and TRBJ1-2, with D possibly TRBD1 on 6 matching bases. Germline-derived CDR1 and CDR2 are SGHDN and FVKESK. V was shortened by 1 base and J by 6 bases, with 9 bases between the two germline ends. This CDR3 spans 13 amino acids. The DNA of the CDR3 is TGTGCCAGCAGCCAAGTCAGGGGAGATGGCTACACCTTC. Its translation is CASSQVRGDGYTF.

The chain has TRBV19 and TRBJ2-5; D possibly corresponds to TRBD1 (5 bases). V lost 5 bases to trimming and J lost 0 bases, with 16 bases between them. The CDR3 runs to 16 residues. Looked up from germline, CDR1 is LNHDA and CDR2 is SQIVND (reference sequence). The CDR3 sequence is CASSAMEQAYQETQYF. The DNA of the CDR3 is TGTGCCAGTAGTGCGATGGAACAGGCCTACCAAGAGACCCAGTACTTC. Together with reference TRBV19 and TRBJ2-5, the CDR3 gives the full variable domain: DGGITQSPKYLFRKEGQNVTLSCEQNLNHDAMYWYRQDPGQGLRLIYYSQIVNDFQKGDIAEGYSVSREKKESFPLTVTSAQKNPTAFYLCASSAMEQAYQETQYFGPGTRLLVL.

The CDR3 protein is CASSGRDTEAFF. In DNA, the CDR3 is TGTGCCAGCAGCGGCAGGGACACTGAAGCTTTCTTT. The chain is built from TRBV9 and TRBJ1-1; D possibly corresponds to TRBD1 (5 bases). This CDR3 spans 12 amino acids. Germline V gene lookup returns CDR1 SGDLS and CDR2 YYNGEE. Trimming took 3 bases from V and 3 from J, leaving 6 bases between them.

V is TRBV19 and J is TRBJ1-1; no clear D gene. Looked up from germline, CDR1 is LNHDA and CDR2 is SQIVND (reference sequence). Trimming stripped 2 bases from V and 5 bases from J, with 15 bases between. The CDR3 is made up of 15 amino acids. The CDR3 spells CASSIPAGLSTEAFF. The CDR3 nucleotides are TGTGCCAGTAGTATACCGGCCGGGTTATCGACTGAAGCTTTCTTT.

This clone was found once. The rearrangement uses TRBV11-2 and TRBJ2-7; possibly TRBD1 for D (5 bases). The CDR3 spans 13 residues. V lost 1 base, J lost 7 bases, and 11 bases lay in between. The germline CDR1 and CDR2 sequences are SGHAT and FQNNGV. The CDR3 DNA sequence: TGTGCCAGCAGCTTAGGGTCAGGGTGGGAGCAGTACTTC. Translated, it gives CASSLGSGWEQYF. The full variable domain, its missing parts supplied by reference TRBV11-2 and TRBJ2-7, is EAGVAQSPRYKIIEKRQSVAFWCNPISGHATLYWYQQILGQGPKLLIQFQNNGVVDDSQLPKDRFSAERLKGVDSTLKIQPAKLEDSAVYLCASSLGSGWEQYFGPGTRLTVT.

The chain links TRBV4-1 to TRBJ2-7; possible D gene TRBD2, 5 bases. This CDR3 has 14 amino acids. The germline CDR1 and CDR2 sequences are MGHRA and YSYEKL. Trimming removed 0 bases at V and 2 bases at J, with 8 bases between. CDR3 in amino acids: CASSQESGTYEQYF. Here the CDR3 DNA reads TGCGCCAGCAGCCAAGAGAGCGGTACCTACGAGCAGTACTTC.

In nucleotides, the CDR3 is TGCAGCGTTTCTTGGGCCGAAAGGACTCTTAGCACAGATACGCAGTATTTT. Translated: CSVSWAERTLSTDTQYF. This chain links TRBV29-1 with TRBJ2-3, with D possibly TRBD2 on 5 matching bases. The CDR3 has 17 residues. Looked up from germline, CDR1 is SQVTM and CDR2 is ANQGSEA. Trimming left V 5 bases short and J 0 bases short, with 21 bases between.

Only one count was recorded for this clone. J is TRBJ2-1 and V is TRBV7-2; 10 bases agree with TRBD2. V gave up 3 bases and J gave up 8 bases; unmatched junction bases: 10. CDR3 length: 16 amino acids. Germline CDR1 and CDR2: SGHTA and FQGNSA. CDR3 in amino acids: CASSLASGSGLDEQFF. The CDR3 nucleotides read TGTGCCAGCAGCTTGGCTAGCGGGAGTGGATTAGATGAGCAGTTCTTC.

This chain links TRBV9 with TRBJ1-2, with TRBD1 identical over 7 bases. Germline CDR1 reads SGDLS; CDR2 reads YYNGEE. V shed 2 bases, J shed 2 bases, and the junction held 3 bases outside the gene matches. The CDR3 has 14 residues. The CDR3 loop reads CASSVGGGNYGYTF. For the CDR3, the DNA is TGTGCCAGCAGCGTTGGAGGGGGCAACTATGGCTACACCTTC.